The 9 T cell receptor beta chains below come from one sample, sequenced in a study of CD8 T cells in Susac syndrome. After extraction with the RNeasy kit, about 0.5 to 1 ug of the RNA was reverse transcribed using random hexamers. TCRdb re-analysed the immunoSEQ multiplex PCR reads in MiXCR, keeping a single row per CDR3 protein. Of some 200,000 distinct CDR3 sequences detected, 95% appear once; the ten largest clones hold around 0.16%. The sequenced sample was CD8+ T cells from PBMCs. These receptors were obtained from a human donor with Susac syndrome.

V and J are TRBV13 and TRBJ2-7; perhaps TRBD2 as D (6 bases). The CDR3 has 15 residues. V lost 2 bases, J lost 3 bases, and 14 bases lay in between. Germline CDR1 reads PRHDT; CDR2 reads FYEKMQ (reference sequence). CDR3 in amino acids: CASSLFPGESYEQYF. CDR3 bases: TGTGCCAGCAGCTTATTTCCGGGGGAGAGCTACGAGCAGTACTTC.

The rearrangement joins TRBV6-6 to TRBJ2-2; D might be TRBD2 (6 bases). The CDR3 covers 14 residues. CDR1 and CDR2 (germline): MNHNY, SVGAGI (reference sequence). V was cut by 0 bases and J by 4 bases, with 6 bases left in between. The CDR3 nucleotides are TGTGCCAGCAGTTACTCCGGGGGCACCGGGGAGCTGTTTTTT. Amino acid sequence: CASSYSGGTGELFF.

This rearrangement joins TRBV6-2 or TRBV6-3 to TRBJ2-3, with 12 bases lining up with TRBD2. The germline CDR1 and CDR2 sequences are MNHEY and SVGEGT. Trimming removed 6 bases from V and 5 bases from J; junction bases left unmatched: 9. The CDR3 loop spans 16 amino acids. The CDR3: CASRPTSGGQRDTQYF. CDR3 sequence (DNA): TGTGCCAGCAGACCGACTAGCGGGGGCCAAAGAGATACGCAGTATTTT.

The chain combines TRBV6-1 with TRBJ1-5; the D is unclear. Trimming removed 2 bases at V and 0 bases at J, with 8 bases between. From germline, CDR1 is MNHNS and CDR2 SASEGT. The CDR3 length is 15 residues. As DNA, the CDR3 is TGTGCCAGCAGTGAATGGTGGGGTAGCAATCAGCCCCAGCATTTT. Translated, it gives CASSEWWGSNQPQHF.

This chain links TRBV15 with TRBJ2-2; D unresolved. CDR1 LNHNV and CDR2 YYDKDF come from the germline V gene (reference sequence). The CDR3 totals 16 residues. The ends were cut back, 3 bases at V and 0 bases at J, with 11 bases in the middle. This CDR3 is CATSREANANTGELFF. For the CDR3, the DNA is TGTGCCACCAGCAGGGAAGCAAATGCGAACACCGGGGAGCTGTTTTTT.

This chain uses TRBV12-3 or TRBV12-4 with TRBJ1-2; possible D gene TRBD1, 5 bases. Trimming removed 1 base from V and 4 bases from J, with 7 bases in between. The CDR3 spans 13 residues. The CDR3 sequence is CASSLGDVYGYTF. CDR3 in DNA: TGTGCCAGCAGTTTAGGGGACGTCTATGGCTACACCTTC.

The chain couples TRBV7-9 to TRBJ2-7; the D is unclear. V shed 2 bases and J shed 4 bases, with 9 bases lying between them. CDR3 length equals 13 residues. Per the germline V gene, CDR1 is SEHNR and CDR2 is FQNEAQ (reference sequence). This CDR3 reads CASSLPSRYEQYF. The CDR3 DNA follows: TGTGCCAGCAGCTTACCTTCTCGGTACGAGCAGTACTTC.

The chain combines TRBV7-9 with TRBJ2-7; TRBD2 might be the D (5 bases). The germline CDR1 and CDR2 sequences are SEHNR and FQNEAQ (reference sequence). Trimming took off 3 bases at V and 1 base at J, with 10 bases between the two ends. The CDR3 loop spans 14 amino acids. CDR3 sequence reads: CASSLASSSYEQYF. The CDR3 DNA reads TGTGCCAGCAGCTTGGCTAGCTCATCCTACGAGCAGTACTTC.

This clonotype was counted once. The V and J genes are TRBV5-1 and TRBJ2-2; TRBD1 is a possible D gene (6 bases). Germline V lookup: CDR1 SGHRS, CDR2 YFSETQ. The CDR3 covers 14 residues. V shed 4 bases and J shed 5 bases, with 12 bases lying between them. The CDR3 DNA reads TGCGCCAGCAGCCCGACTACAGGGACCGGGGAGCTGTTTTTT. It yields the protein CASSPTTGTGELFF.